Each of the 13 T cell receptor beta chains below was sequenced from the same sample in a study of CD8 T cells in Susac syndrome. Random hexamers primed reverse transcription of about 0.45 to 1 ug RNA. TCRdb ran MiXCR on the immunoSEQ multiplex PCR reads and lists one entry per CDR3 protein. The data hold 180,000 or so distinct CDR3 sequences, with approximately 95% observed a single time. What was sequenced was CD4+ T cells from PBMCs. The origin of the receptors is a human donor in good health.

The rearrangement joins TRBV6-2 or TRBV6-3 to TRBJ1-1, with D unresolved. Germline loops: CDR1 MNHEY, CDR2 SVGEGT. V was cut by 7 bases and J by 5 bases, with 14 bases left in between. The CDR3 sequence is 13 residues long. In DNA form, the CDR3 reads TGTGCCAGCAAAGATCCGGGCCGGACTGAAGCTTTCTTT. The encoded protein is CASKDPGRTEAFF.

This sequence joins TRBV10-3 and TRBJ2-2; D possibly matches TRBD1 or TRBD2 (5 bases each). Germline V lookup: CDR1 ENHRY, CDR2 SYGVKD. The CDR3 contains 14 residues. The ends were cut back, 8 bases at V and 3 bases at J, with 13 bases in the middle. The CDR3 reads CAIGAAGDTGELFF. The CDR3 region has the DNA TGTGCCATCGGGGCCGCGGGTGACACCGGGGAGCTGTTTTTT.

The table lists this clonotype with a count of one. This chain links TRBV15 with TRBJ2-7; unclear D gene. This CDR3 spans 14 amino acids. Trimming took 5 bases from V and 0 from J, leaving 11 bases between them. CDR1 and CDR2 (germline): LNHNV, YYDKDF (reference sequence). In DNA, the CDR3 is TGTGCCACCAGCGGTCCGCGGAGCTCCTACGAGCAGTACTTC. Amino acid sequence: CATSGPRSSYEQYF.

This clonotype was seen a handful of times. V and J are TRBV6-2 or TRBV6-3 and TRBJ1-5; D is undetermined. The CDR3 is 11 residues long. V lost 4 bases to trimming and J lost 6 bases, with 4 bases between them. The germline gives CDR1 MNHEY, CDR2 SVGEGT. The CDR3 loop is CASSSGQPQHF. CDR3 coding DNA: TGTGCCAGCAGTTCGGGTCAGCCCCAGCATTTT.

The chain couples TRBV30 to TRBJ2-1; TRBD1 or TRBD2 may be the D gene (10 bases each). Trimming left V 0 bases short and J 7 bases short, with 16 bases between. The germline gives CDR1 GTSNPN, CDR2 SVGIG (reference sequence). The CDR3 has 15 residues. The CDR3 is CAWSVLAGQGNEQFF. CDR3 DNA sequence: TGTGCCTGGAGTGTACTAGCGGGACAGGGGAATGAGCAGTTCTTC.

This clonotype was counted once. The chain has TRBV25-1 and TRBJ1-1; 9 bases align to TRBD1. Trimming cost V 10 bases and J 0 bases; bases outside gene matches: 9. This CDR3 contains 15 residues. The germline gives CDR1 MGHDK, CDR2 SYGVNS. Here the CDR3 DNA reads TGTGCCACCACCGATCGGGACAGGGTGAACACTGAAGCTTTCTTT. Encoded protein: CATTDRDRVNTEAFF.

The V call is TRBV5-1, the J call TRBJ1-5, with D possibly being TRBD1 (6 bases). CDR3 length: 15 amino acids. V lost 0 bases to trimming and J lost 5 bases, with 12 bases between them. CDR1 and CDR2 (germline): SGHRS, YFSETQ. The CDR3 bases are TGCGCCAGCAGCTTGGATGGGGGGCGGGATCAGCCCCAGCATTTT. Its protein is CASSLDGGRDQPQHF.

J is TRBJ2-3 and V is TRBV29-1; 7 nucleotides match TRBD1. This CDR3 comprises 13 residues. CDR1 is SQVTM and CDR2 is ANQGSEA in the germline V gene. Unmatched junction bases numbered 4, after V lost 5 bases and J lost 2 bases. CDR3 sequence (DNA): TGCAGCGTTACAGGGGTACTCACAGATACGCAGTATTTT. It codes for CSVTGVLTDTQYF.

This chain connects TRBV5-1 to TRBJ2-2; D is ambiguous. The CDR3 has 15 residues. In germline, CDR1 is SGHRS, CDR2 YFSETQ. Trimming stripped 0 bases from V and 6 bases from J, with 12 bases between. CDR3 in DNA: TGCGCCAGCAGCTTGGATGCTGGGTTGGCCGGGGAGCTGTTTTTT. Encoded protein: CASSLDAGLAGELFF.

There are a few counts of this clonotype. The V call is TRBV20-1, the J call TRBJ2-5; 10 bases line up with TRBD1. Unmatched junction bases numbered 6, after V lost 3 bases and J lost 5 bases. Germline lookup yields CDR1 DFQATT and CDR2 SNEGSKA (reference sequence). The CDR3 runs to 14 residues. The CDR3 bases are TGCAGTGCTAGGGAGACAGGGGGCCTGGAGACCCAGTACTTC. Translation: CSARETGGLETQYF.

The CDR3 region has the DNA TGTGCCAGCAGTCAAGACCAGGAGGGGACCCAGTACTTC. Translation: CASSQDQEGTQYF. V and J are TRBV2 and TRBJ2-5; weak D call: TRBD2 (6 bases). Germline CDR1 is SNHLY and CDR2 is FYNNEI. The CDR3 runs to 13 residues. V was trimmed by 5 bases and J by 7 bases, leaving 14 bases between them.

V usage is TRBV12-5 and J usage is TRBJ1-5, with D possibly TRBD1 on 5 matching bases. This CDR3 spans 14 amino acids. With 8 bases removed from V and 2 bases from J, the gap between germline ends came to 13 bases. Germline assignment: CDR1 LGHNT and CDR2 FRNRAP. This CDR3 reads CASSLGAGNQPQHF. The CDR3 region has the DNA TGTGCTAGTAGCCTAGGGGCCGGCAATCAGCCCCAGCATTTT.

The rearrangement uses TRBV6-2 or TRBV6-3 and TRBJ2-1; a possible D gene is TRBD2 (5 bases). Germline lookup yields CDR1 MNHEY and CDR2 SVGEGT. With 5 bases removed from V and 10 bases from J, the gap between germline ends came to 12 bases. The CDR3 spans 12 residues. CDR3 residues: CASSKPSGEQFF. Written as DNA, the CDR3 is TGTGCCAGCAGTAAACCTTCGGGGGAGCAGTTCTTC.